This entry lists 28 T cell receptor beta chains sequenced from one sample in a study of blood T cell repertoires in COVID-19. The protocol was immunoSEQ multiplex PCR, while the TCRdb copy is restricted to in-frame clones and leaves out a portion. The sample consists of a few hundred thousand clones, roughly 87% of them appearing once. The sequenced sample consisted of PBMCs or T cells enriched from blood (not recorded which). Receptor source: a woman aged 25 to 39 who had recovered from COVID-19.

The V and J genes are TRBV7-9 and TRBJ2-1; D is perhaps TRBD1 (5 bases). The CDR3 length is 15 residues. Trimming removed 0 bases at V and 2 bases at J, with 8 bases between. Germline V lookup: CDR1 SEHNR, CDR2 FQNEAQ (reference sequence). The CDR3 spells CASSLAWGPYNEQFF. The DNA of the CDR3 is TGTGCCAGCAGCTTAGCTTGGGGCCCCTACAATGAGCAGTTCTTC.

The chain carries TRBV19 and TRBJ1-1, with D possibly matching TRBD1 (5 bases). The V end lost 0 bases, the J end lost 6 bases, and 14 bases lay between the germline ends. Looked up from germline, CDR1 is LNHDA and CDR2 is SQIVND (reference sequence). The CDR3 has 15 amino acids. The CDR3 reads CASSIDAGRSAEAFF. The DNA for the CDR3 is TGTGCCAGTAGTATAGACGCAGGGAGGAGTGCTGAAGCTTTCTTT.

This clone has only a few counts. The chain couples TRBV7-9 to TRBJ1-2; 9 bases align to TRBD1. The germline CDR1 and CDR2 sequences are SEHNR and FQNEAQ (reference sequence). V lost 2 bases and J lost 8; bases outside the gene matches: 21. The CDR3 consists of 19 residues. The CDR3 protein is CASSLNSAGSGQGRRGYTF. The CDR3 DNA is TGTGCCAGCAGCTTAAATTCAGCGGGGTCCGGACAGGGGCGAAGGGGCTACACCTTC.

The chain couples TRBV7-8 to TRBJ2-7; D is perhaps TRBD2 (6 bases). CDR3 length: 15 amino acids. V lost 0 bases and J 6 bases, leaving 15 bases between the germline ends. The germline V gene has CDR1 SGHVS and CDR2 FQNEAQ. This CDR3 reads CASSLAGTGTVEQYF. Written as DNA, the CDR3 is TGTGCCAGCAGCTTAGCAGGGACTGGGACGGTCGAGCAGTACTTC. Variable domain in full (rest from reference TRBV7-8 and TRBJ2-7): GAGVSQSPRYKVAKRGQDVALRCDPISGHVSLFWYQQALGQGPEFLTYFQNEAQLDKSGLPSDRFFAERPEGSVSTLKIQRTQQEDSAVYLCASSLAGTGTVEQYFGPGTRLTVT.

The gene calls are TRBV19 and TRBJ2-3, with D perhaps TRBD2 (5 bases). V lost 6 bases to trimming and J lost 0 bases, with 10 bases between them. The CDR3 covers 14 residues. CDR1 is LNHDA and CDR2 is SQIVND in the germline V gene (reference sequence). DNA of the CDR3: TGTGCCAGTAGAAGCGGCTCTAGCACAGATACGCAGTATTTT. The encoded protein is CASRSGSSTDTQYF.

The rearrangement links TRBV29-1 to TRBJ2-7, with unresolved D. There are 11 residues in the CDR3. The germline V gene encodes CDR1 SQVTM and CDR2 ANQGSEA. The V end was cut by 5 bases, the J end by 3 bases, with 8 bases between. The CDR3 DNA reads TGCAGCGTTCGCGACAACTACGAGCAGTACTTC. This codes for CSVRDNYEQYF.

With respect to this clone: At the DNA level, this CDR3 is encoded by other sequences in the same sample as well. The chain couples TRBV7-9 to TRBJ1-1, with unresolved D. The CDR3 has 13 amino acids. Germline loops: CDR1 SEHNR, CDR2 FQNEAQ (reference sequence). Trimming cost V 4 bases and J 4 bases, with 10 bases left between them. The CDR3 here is CASSSRGGTEAFF. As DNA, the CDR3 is TGTGCCAGCAGCTCTAGAGGAGGCACTGAAGCTTTCTTT.

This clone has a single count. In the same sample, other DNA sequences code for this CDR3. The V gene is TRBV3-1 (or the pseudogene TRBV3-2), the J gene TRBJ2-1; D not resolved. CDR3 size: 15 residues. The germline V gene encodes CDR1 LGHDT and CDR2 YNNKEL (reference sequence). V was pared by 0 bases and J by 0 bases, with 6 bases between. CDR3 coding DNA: TGTGCCAGCAGCCAAGATGGCGGCTCCTACAATGAGCAGTTCTTC. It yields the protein CASSQDGGSYNEQFF.

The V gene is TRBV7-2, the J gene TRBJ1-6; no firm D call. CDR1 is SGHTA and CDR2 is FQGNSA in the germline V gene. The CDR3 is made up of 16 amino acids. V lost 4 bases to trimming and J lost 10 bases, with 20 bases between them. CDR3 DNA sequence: TGTGCCAGCAGCTCAAAGACACCTATGGTTCGATCACCCCTCCACTTT. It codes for CASSSKTPMVRSPLHF.

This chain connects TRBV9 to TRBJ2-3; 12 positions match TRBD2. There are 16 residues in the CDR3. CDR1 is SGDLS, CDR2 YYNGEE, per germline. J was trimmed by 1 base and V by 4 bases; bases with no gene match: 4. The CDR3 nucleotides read TGTGCCAGCAGCATACTAGCGGGAGGTGGCACAGATACGCAGTATTTT. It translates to CASSILAGGGTDTQYF.

The CDR3 loop reads CARPSGRGVYEQYF. In DNA, the CDR3 is TGTGCCAGGCCTAGCGGGAGGGGTGTTTACGAGCAGTACTTC. The V and J genes are TRBV19 and TRBJ2-7; 12 bases line up with TRBD2. CDR3 length: 14 residues. J was trimmed by 4 bases and V by 9 bases; bases with no gene match: 7. The germline gives CDR1 LNHDA, CDR2 SQIVND (reference sequence).

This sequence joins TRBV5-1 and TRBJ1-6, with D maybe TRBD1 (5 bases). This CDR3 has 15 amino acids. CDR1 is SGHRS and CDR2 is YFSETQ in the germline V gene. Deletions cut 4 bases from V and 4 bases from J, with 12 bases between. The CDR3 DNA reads TGCGCCAGCAGCGGGACTTATACTTATAATTCACCCCTCCACTTT. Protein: CASSGTYTYNSPLHF. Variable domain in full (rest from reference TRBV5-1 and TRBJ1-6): KAGVTQTPRYLIKTRGQQVTLSCSPISGHRSVSWYQQTPGQGLQFLFEYFSETQRNKGNFPGRFSGRQFSNSRSEMNVSTLELGDSALYLCASSGTYTYNSPLHFGNGTRLTVT.

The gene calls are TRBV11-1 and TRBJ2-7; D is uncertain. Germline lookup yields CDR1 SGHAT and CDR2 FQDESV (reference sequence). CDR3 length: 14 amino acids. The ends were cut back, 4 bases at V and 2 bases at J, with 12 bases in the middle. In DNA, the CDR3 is TGTGCCAGCAGCTCCTCTAGAGGCGCCTACGAGCAGTACTTC. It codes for CASSSSRGAYEQYF.

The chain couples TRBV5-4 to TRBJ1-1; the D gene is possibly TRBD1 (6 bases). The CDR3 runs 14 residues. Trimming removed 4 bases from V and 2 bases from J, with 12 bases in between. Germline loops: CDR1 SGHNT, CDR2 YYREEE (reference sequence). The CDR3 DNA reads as TGTGCCAGCAGCCGCCCACAGGGAAACACTGAAGCTTTCTTT. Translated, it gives CASSRPQGNTEAFF. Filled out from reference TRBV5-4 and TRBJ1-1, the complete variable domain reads ETGVTQSPTHLIKTRGQQVTLRCSSQSGHNTVSWYQQALGQGPQFIFQYYREEENGRGNFPPRFSGLQFPNYSSELNVNALELDDSALYLCASSRPQGNTEAFFGQGTRLTVV.

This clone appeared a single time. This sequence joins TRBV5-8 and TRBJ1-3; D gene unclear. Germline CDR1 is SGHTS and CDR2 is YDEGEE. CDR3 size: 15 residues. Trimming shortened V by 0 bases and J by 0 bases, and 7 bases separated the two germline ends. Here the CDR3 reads CASSLGPGSGNTIYF. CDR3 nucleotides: TGTGCCAGCAGCTTGGGGCCGGGCTCTGGAAACACCATATATTTT.

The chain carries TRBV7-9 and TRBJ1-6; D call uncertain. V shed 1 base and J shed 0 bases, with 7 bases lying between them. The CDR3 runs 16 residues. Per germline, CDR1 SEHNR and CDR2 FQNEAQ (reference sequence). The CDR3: CASSLERSSYNSPLHF. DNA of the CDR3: TGTGCCAGCAGCTTAGAAAGGAGCTCCTATAATTCACCCCTCCACTTT.

The CDR3 sequence: CASSLEQGLGYTF. The CDR3 bases are TGTGCCAGCAGCTTGGAGCAGGGCCTGGGCTACACCTTC. The V and J genes are TRBV5-5 and TRBJ1-2, with a tentative D call TRBD1 (5 bases). V was pared by 0 bases and J by 8 bases, with 11 bases between. The CDR3 has 13 amino acids. Germline assignment: CDR1 SGHKS and CDR2 YYEKEE (reference sequence).

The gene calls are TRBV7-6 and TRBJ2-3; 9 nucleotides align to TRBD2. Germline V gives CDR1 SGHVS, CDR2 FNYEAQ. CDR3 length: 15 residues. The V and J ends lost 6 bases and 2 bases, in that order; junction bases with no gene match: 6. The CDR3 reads CASRGTSSDTDTQYF. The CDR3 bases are TGTGCCAGCAGAGGGACTAGCAGTGACACAGATACGCAGTATTTT.

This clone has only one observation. The CDR3 DNA reads as TGCGCCAGCAGGTTTGACTCAATCAGCTCCTACGAGCAGTACTTC. Its translation: CASRFDSISSYEQYF. The chain uses TRBV5-1 and TRBJ2-7; unclear D gene. CDR3 length equals 15 residues. Between the trimmed V and J ends, which lost 5 bases and 0 bases, there was a span of 15 bases. CDR1 and CDR2 from the germline V gene are SGHRS and YFSETQ.

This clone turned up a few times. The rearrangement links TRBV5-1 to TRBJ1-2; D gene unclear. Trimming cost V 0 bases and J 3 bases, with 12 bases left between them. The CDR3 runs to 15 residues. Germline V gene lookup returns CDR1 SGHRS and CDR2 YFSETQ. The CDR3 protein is CASSLEFGEYYGYTF. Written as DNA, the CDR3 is TGCGCCAGCAGCTTGGAATTTGGGGAGTACTATGGCTACACCTTC. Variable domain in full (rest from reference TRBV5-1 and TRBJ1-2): KAGVTQTPRYLIKTRGQQVTLSCSPISGHRSVSWYQQTPGQGLQFLFEYFSETQRNKGNFPGRFSGRQFSNSRSEMNVSTLELGDSALYLCASSLEFGEYYGYTFGSGTRLTVV.

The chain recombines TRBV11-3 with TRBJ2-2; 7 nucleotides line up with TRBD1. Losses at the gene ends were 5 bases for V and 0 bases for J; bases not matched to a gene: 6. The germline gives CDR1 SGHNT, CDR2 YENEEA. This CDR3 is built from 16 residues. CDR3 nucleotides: TGTGCCAGCAGCCCATCACAGGGGTCGAACACCGGGGAGCTGTTTTTT. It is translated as CASSPSQGSNTGELFF.

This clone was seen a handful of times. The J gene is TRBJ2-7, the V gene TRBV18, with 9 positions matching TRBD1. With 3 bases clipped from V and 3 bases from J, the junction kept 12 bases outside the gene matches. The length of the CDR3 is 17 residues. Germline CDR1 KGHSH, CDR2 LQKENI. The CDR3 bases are TGTGCCAGCTCACCTACCTTTTCTACAGGGGGCTTCTACGAGCAGTACTTC. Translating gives CASSPTFSTGGFYEQYF.

The CDR3 DNA sequence: TGTGCCAGCACCATTGGGACAGTCCTTAACTATGGCTACACCTTC. The encoded protein is CASTIGTVLNYGYTF. This sequence joins TRBV18 and TRBJ1-2, with 7 positions matching TRBD1. The CDR3 runs 15 residues. With V trimmed by 8 bases and J by 1 base, 10 bases remained unmatched. Germline V gene data show CDR1 as KGHSH and CDR2 as LQKENI.

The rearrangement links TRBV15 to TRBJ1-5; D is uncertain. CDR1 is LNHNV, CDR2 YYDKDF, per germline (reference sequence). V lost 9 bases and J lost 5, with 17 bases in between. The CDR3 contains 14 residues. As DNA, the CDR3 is TGTGCCACGGCGATGACGGTAGGAGATCAGCCCCAGCATTTT. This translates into CATAMTVGDQPQHF.

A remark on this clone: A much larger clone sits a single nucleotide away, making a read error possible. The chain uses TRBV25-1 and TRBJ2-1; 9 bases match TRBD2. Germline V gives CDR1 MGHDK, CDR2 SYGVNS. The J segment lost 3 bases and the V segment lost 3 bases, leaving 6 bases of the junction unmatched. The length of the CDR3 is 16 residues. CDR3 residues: CASSDLTSGDYNEQFF. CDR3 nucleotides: TGTGCCAGCAGTGACCTGACTAGCGGAGACTACAATGAGCAGTTCTTC.

The CDR3 DNA follows: TGTGCCAGCAGTCGCCGGGGGGCCTACAATGAGCAGTTCTTC. Translation gives CASSRRGAYNEQFF. The chain recombines TRBV6-5 with TRBJ2-1, with 7 bases that match TRBD2. This CDR3 is built from 14 residues. V shed 5 bases, J shed 2 bases, and the junction held 3 bases outside the gene matches. The germline CDR1 and CDR2 sequences are MNHEY and SVGAGI.

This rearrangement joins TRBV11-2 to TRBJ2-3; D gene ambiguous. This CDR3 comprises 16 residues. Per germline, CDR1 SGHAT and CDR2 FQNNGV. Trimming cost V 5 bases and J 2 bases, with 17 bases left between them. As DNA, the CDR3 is TGTGCCAGCAGCCTGAATAGCCCCGTCCTCACAGATACGCAGTATTTT. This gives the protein CASSLNSPVLTDTQYF.

CDR3 coding DNA: TGTGCCAGCAGCGTATCTCAGGGGCCCTCCTACAATGAGCAGTTCTTC. This codes for CASSVSQGPSYNEQFF. The chain joins TRBV9 to TRBJ2-1; weak D call: TRBD1 (6 bases). Germline-derived CDR1 and CDR2 are SGDLS and YYNGEE. Trimming took off 1 base at V and 0 bases at J, with 11 bases between the two ends. This CDR3 spans 16 amino acids. Variable domain in full (rest from reference TRBV9 and TRBJ2-1): DSGVTQTPKHLITATGQRVTLRCSPRSGDLSVYWYQQSLDQGLQFLIQYYNGEERAKGNILERFSAQQFPDLHSELNLSSLELGDSALYFCASSVSQGPSYNEQFFGPGTRLTVL.